The 30 T cell receptor beta chains listed next were all sequenced from one sample in a study of cytomegalovirus exposure and HLA in healthy donors. The PCR employed 60 Vbeta primers together with 13 Jbeta primers. Profiled with immunoSEQ multiplex PCR; TCRdb holds only in-frame clones, not every one. The sample table sets out tens of thousands of clones. The specimen was PBMCs. These receptors all come from a woman in her 30s in good health and CMV-seropositive.

This chain links TRBV7-9 with TRBJ2-2, with D tentatively TRBD2 (7 bases). Trimming took 6 bases from V and 4 from J, leaving 18 bases between them. This CDR3 is 16 amino acids long. CDR1 and CDR2 (germline): SEHNR, FQNEAQ (reference sequence). As DNA, the CDR3 is TGTGCCAGCAGACCCTTGGGCGGGGGCGGCACCGGGGAGCTGTTTTTT. It yields the protein CASRPLGGGGTGELFF.

V is TRBV18 and J is TRBJ2-7, with D uncertain. This CDR3 is 12 amino acids long. Germline V CDR1 and CDR2: KGHSH, LQKENI. Between the trimmed V and J ends, which lost 5 bases and 5 bases, there was a span of 10 bases. Written as DNA, the CDR3 is TGTGCCAGCTCAAGCCAAACTGACGAGCAGTACTTC. Its protein is CASSSQTDEQYF.

V usage is TRBV27 and J usage is TRBJ1-1; 9 bases match TRBD1. CDR1 and CDR2 from the germline V gene are MNHEY and SMNVEV (reference sequence). Losses at the gene ends were 5 bases for V and 5 bases for J; bases not matched to a gene: 6. The CDR3 is made up of 14 amino acids. The DNA of the CDR3 is TGTGCCAGCAGTCCATCGACAGGGGGGACTGAAGCTTTCTTT. This encodes CASSPSTGGTEAFF.

V usage is TRBV5-1 and J usage is TRBJ2-5, with 8 bases matching TRBD1. Germline V gene sequence: CDR1 SGHRS, CDR2 YFSETQ. V dropped 5 bases and J dropped 4; count of bases not matched to a gene: 10. CDR3 length: 15 residues. The CDR3 here is CASREESTGGETQYF. Here the CDR3 DNA reads TGCGCCAGCAGAGAAGAAAGTACAGGGGGAGAGACCCAGTACTTC.

V is TRBV5-1 and J is TRBJ1-1; maybe TRBD1 (5 bases). Between the trimmed V and J ends, which lost 5 bases and 1 base, there was a span of 9 bases. The CDR3 spans 13 residues. Germline CDR1 reads SGHRS; CDR2 reads YFSETQ. The CDR3: CASSWQGNTEAFF. CDR3 bases: TGCGCCAGCAGTTGGCAGGGGAACACTGAAGCTTTCTTT.

V is TRBV19 and J is TRBJ2-5, with 9 bases aligning to TRBD2. The CDR3 sequence is 15 residues long. The V gene end was trimmed by 4 bases and the J gene end by 6 bases; junction bases not matched to a gene: 9. Germline CDR1 and CDR2: LNHDA and SQIVND (reference sequence). The CDR3 reads CASSTLSGGLKTQYF. DNA of the CDR3: TGTGCCAGTAGTACCCTTAGCGGGGGCTTGAAGACCCAGTACTTC.

The chain has TRBV9 and TRBJ1-2; TRBD1 aligns across 9 bases. V trimming: 0 bases; J trimming: 8 bases; junction bases outside the gene matches: 14. This CDR3 comprises 17 residues. Per the germline V gene, CDR1 is SGDLS and CDR2 is YYNGEE. The CDR3 DNA is TGTGCCAGCAGCGTAGCTGAGGGGGGGGGACAGGGCAGAGGCTACACCTTC. Its protein is CASSVAEGGGQGRGYTF.

The rearrangement joins TRBV5-3 to TRBJ2-3, with a weak D call TRBD1 (5 bases). TRBV5-3 is sorted into the ORF group, with uncertain function. V lost 4 bases and J lost 2, with 32 bases in between. This CDR3 region has 21 residues. The CDR3 region is CARSPTPTDCLGNCYTDTQYF. The CDR3 bases are TGTGCCAGAAGCCCCACTCCGACAGACTGCTTGGGCAACTGTTACACAGATACGCAGTATTTT.

The chain uses TRBV6-4 and TRBJ2-1, with 7 bases lining up with TRBD2. The CDR3 runs 14 residues. Germline assignment: CDR1 MRHNA and CDR2 SNTAGT. V dropped 4 bases and J dropped 9; count of bases not matched to a gene: 9. CDR3 in DNA: TGTGCCAGCAGTGCTGGACTAGAGGGGCGTGAGCAGTTCTTC. This encodes CASSAGLEGREQFF.

The chain employs TRBV5-1 and TRBJ1-1, with D possibly being TRBD1 (5 bases). V was clipped by 3 bases and J by 1 base, with 10 bases between them. The CDR3 loop spans 14 amino acids. Germline-derived CDR1 and CDR2 are SGHRS and YFSETQ. Written as DNA, the CDR3 is TGCGCCAGCAGCTGGGACGGGGGGAACACTGAAGCTTTCTTT. This translates into CASSWDGGNTEAFF.

The chain recombines TRBV19 with TRBJ1-2, with 10 bases matching TRBD1. Germline V gives CDR1 LNHDA, CDR2 SQIVND (reference sequence). The ends lost 3 bases at V and 6 bases at J; junction bases unmatched: 10. The CDR3 has 16 residues. Written as DNA, the CDR3 is TGTGCCAGTAGTATCGACTCCGGGACAGGGGCCAATGGCTACACCTTC. It is translated as CASSIDSGTGANGYTF.

The V gene is TRBV5-5, the J gene TRBJ2-6, with TRBD1 matching over 9 bases. V lost 3 bases and J lost 0; bases outside the gene matches: 4. From germline, CDR1 is SGHKS and CDR2 YYEKEE (reference sequence). There are 17 residues in the CDR3. The CDR3 loop is CASSSGQGNSGANVLTF. Here the CDR3 DNA reads TGTGCCAGCAGCTCGGGACAGGGAAACTCTGGGGCCAACGTCCTGACTTTC.

The chain is built from TRBV7-9 and TRBJ2-2; D is undetermined. V shed 8 bases and J shed 1 base, with 5 bases lying between them. Looked up from germline, CDR1 is SEHNR and CDR2 is FQNEAQ (reference sequence). The CDR3 has 12 residues. As DNA, the CDR3 is TGTGCCAGCGGGCAGAACACCGGGGAGCTGTTTTTT. This sequence encodes CASGQNTGELFF.

The chain is built from TRBV7-6 and TRBJ1-3; 8 bases agree with TRBD1. Germline V gene sequence: CDR1 SGHVS, CDR2 FNYEAQ. Losses at the gene ends were 3 bases for V and 3 bases for J; bases not matched to a gene: 13. This CDR3 region has 18 residues. CDR3 protein: CASSLRHRGQVIGNTIYF. Written as DNA, the CDR3 is TGTGCCAGCAGCTTGCGTCATCGGGGACAGGTTATTGGAAACACCATATATTTT.

V usage is TRBV5-8 and J usage is TRBJ2-2; TRBD2 matches 9 bases. Germline V gene sequence: CDR1 SGHTS, CDR2 YDEGEE. The CDR3 contains 18 residues. J lost 1 base, V lost 0 bases, and 7 bases had no gene match. The CDR3 protein is CASSLAFSGGLNTGELFF. In DNA, the CDR3 is TGTGCCAGCAGCTTGGCCTTTAGCGGGGGTCTGAACACCGGGGAGCTGTTTTTT.

The rearrangement uses TRBV4-2 and TRBJ2-1, with 11 bases lining up with TRBD2. The CDR3 is 17 amino acids. V was pared by 4 bases and J by 3 bases, with 8 bases of the junction left unmatched. CDR1 and CDR2 (germline): LGHNA, YNFKEQ. The CDR3 is CASSPTIAGGLYNEQFF. DNA of the CDR3: TGTGCCAGCAGCCCAACGATAGCGGGGGGGCTCTACAATGAGCAGTTCTTC.

About this clone: Within the sample, other DNA sequences also encode this same CDR3. The rearrangement uses TRBV14 and TRBJ1-5; D remains ambiguous. V dropped 0 bases and J dropped 5 bases, with 11 bases sitting between them. The CDR3 is 15 amino acids. The germline V gene has CDR1 SGHDN and CDR2 FVKESK. The CDR3 DNA sequence: TGTGCCAGCAGCCAAGAGGGGAGGGCCGATCAGCCCCAGCATTTT. This translates into CASSQEGRADQPQHF.

The chain employs TRBV6-5 and TRBJ2-7, with D possibly being TRBD1 (6 bases). Germline loops: CDR1 MNHEY, CDR2 SVGAGI. The CDR3 loop spans 13 amino acids. V was trimmed by 4 bases and J by 2 bases, leaving 9 bases between them. CDR3 DNA: TGTGCCAGCAGTTTCGGACAGACCTACGAGCAGTACTTC. It yields the protein CASSFGQTYEQYF.

V is TRBV6-6 and J is TRBJ2-7; D might be TRBD1 (5 bases). V was shortened by 6 bases and J by 6 bases, with 15 bases between the two germline ends. CDR1 and CDR2 from the germline V gene are MNHNY and SVGAGI (reference sequence). This CDR3 spans 13 amino acids. The CDR3: CASSDVRQGEQYF. CDR3 sequence (DNA): TGTGCCAGCAGCGACGTCAGGCAGGGCGAGCAGTACTTC.

The rearrangement links TRBV28 to TRBJ2-7; D might be TRBD1 (5 bases). The length of the CDR3 is 15 residues. Trimming pared 6 bases from V and 6 bases from J, leaving 21 bases between. Germline loops: CDR1 MDHEN, CDR2 SYDVKM. CDR3 amino acids: CASSRSSSGPSEQYF. The CDR3, as DNA: TGTGCCAGCAGCCGCTCCTCATCAGGGCCCAGCGAGCAGTACTTC.

The genes are TRBV7-8 and TRBJ1-2; D possibly corresponds to TRBD1 (5 bases). CDR1 and CDR2 (germline): SGHVS, FQNEAQ. The CDR3 length is 14 residues. Trimming removed 5 bases at V and 4 bases at J, with 14 bases between. The CDR3 is CASSPVGGSYGYTF. The CDR3 bases are TGTGCCAGCAGCCCCGTGGGGGGGAGCTATGGCTACACCTTC.

The chain uses TRBV6-1 and TRBJ1-5; D unresolved. Germline loops: CDR1 MNHNS, CDR2 SASEGT. The CDR3 length is 15 residues. The germline V and J ends were trimmed by 2 bases and 0 bases, with 8 bases remaining between them. As DNA, the CDR3 is TGTGCCAGCAGTGAAACTAGCCTTAGCAATCAGCCCCAGCATTTT. It is translated as CASSETSLSNQPQHF.

V usage is TRBV29-1 and J usage is TRBJ2-5; D is perhaps TRBD2 (7 bases). The germline V and J ends were trimmed by 4 bases and 4 bases, with 16 bases remaining between them. The CDR3 loop spans 14 amino acids. Germline V gene sequence: CDR1 SQVTM, CDR2 ANQGSEA. The CDR3 protein is CSVARGAGRETQYF. CDR3 DNA sequence: TGCAGCGTTGCCCGGGGGGCGGGACGAGAGACCCAGTACTTC.

The CDR3: CASSLTGSSYEQYF. As DNA, the CDR3 is TGCGCCAGCAGCTTAACAGGGAGCTCCTACGAGCAGTACTTC. The chain joins TRBV5-1 to TRBJ2-7; TRBD1 might be the D (6 bases). Per the germline V gene, CDR1 is SGHRS and CDR2 is YFSETQ. V was shortened by 2 bases and J by 0 bases, with 9 bases between the two germline ends. The CDR3 is 14 amino acids.

The chain has TRBV9 and TRBJ2-3; no reliable D call. V lost 1 base, J lost 0 bases, and 3 bases lay in between. The germline V gene encodes CDR1 SGDLS and CDR2 YYNGEE. The CDR3 has 13 residues. CDR3 protein: CASSVISTDTQYF. In DNA, the CDR3 is TGTGCCAGCAGCGTAATAAGCACAGATACGCAGTATTTT.

The genes are TRBV10-1 and TRBJ2-7; TRBD1 might be the D (6 bases). Germline assignment: CDR1 WNHNN and CDR2 SYGVQD (reference sequence). The CDR3 has 14 amino acids. The V and J ends lost 6 bases and 6 bases respectively, with 18 bases between them. CDR3 protein: CASSERGGRAEQYF. The CDR3 DNA reads as TGCGCCAGCAGCGAACGAGGGGGTCGAGCCGAGCAGTACTTC.

The V call is TRBV28, the J call TRBJ1-3; a weak D match, TRBD1 (5 bases). CDR1 and CDR2 (germline): MDHEN, SYDVKM. V was shortened by 5 bases and J by 2 bases, with 7 bases between the two germline ends. The CDR3 covers 13 residues. The CDR3 reads CASSKTAGNTIYF. In DNA form, the CDR3 reads TGTGCCAGCAGTAAGACAGCTGGAAACACCATATATTTT.

The chain uses TRBV5-1 and TRBJ2-7; D might be TRBD2 (7 bases). Trimming removed 0 bases at V and 2 bases at J, with 21 bases between. In germline, CDR1 is SGHRS, CDR2 YFSETQ. The CDR3 is 18 residues long. CDR3 residues: CASSLVGGRGRETYEQYF. CDR3 coding DNA: TGCGCCAGCAGCTTGGTCGGGGGGCGAGGGAGAGAAACCTACGAGCAGTACTTC.

V usage is TRBV4-2 and J usage is TRBJ1-1; D might be TRBD1 (6 bases). Germline CDR1 reads LGHNA; CDR2 reads YNFKEQ. V was trimmed by 1 base and J by 1 base, leaving 10 bases between them. CDR3 length equals 15 residues. The CDR3 region has the DNA TGTGCCAGCAGCCAAGGGGTAGGGGGGAACACTGAAGCTTTCTTT. Protein product: CASSQGVGGNTEAFF.

The chain uses TRBV19 and TRBJ1-2; TRBD1 matches at 7 bases. The CDR3 consists of 14 residues. From germline, CDR1 is LNHDA and CDR2 SQIVND (reference sequence). The trim removed 4 bases at V and 4 bases at J, leaving 6 bases unmatched. CDR3 nucleotide sequence: TGTGCCAGTAGTAATACAGGGGAAGTCTATGGCTACACCTTC. Translated: CASSNTGEVYGYTF. Supplemented by reference TRBV19 and TRBJ1-2, the full variable domain reads DGGITQSPKYLFRKEGQNVTLSCEQNLNHDAMYWYRQDPGQGLRLIYYSQIVNDFQKGDIAEGYSVSREKKESFPLTVTSAQKNPTAFYLCASSNTGEVYGYTFGSGTRLTVV.